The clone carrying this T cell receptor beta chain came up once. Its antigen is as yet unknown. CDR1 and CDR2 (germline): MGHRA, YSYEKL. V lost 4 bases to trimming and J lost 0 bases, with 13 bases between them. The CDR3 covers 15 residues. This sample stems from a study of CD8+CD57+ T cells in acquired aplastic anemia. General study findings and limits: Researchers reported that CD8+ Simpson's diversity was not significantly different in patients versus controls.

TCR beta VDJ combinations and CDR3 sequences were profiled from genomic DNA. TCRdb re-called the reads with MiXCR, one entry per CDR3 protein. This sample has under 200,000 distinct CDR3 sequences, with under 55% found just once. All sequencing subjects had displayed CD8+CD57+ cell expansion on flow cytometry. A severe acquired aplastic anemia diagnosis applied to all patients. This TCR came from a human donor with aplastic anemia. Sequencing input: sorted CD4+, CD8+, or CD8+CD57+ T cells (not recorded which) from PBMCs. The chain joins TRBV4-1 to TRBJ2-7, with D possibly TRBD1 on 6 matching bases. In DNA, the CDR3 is TGCGCCAGCAGCCCCCTGGGCAGGGGCTCCTACGAGCAGTACTTC. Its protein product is CASSPLGRGSYEQYF.